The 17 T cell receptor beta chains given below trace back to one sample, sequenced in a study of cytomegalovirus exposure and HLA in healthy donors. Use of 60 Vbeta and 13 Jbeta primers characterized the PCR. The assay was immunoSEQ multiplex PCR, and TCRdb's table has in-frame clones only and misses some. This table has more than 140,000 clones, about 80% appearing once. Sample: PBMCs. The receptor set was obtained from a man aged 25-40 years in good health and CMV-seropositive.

CDR3 sequence: CASSSRLRTGSTDTQYF. The CDR3 DNA sequence: TGTGCCAGCAGCTCCCGACTGAGGACAGGGAGTACAGATACGCAGTATTTT. V usage is TRBV11-2 and J usage is TRBJ2-3; 8 nucleotides align to TRBD1. The CDR3 runs 17 residues. V gave up 4 bases and J gave up 3 bases; unmatched junction bases: 12. Germline V gene sequence: CDR1 SGHAT, CDR2 FQNNGV.

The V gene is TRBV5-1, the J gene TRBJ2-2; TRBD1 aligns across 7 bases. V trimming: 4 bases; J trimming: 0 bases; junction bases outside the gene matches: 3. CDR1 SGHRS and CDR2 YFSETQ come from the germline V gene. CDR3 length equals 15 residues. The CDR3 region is CASSTQGANTGELFF. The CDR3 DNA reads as TGCGCCAGCAGCACGCAGGGGGCGAACACCGGGGAGCTGTTTTTT.

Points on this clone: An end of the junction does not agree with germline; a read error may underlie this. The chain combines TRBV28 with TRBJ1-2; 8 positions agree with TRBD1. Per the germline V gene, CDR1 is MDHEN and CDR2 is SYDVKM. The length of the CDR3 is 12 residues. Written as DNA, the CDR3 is TGTGCCAGCAGTTCGCCATCGGGGACAGGCCTCTTC. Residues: CASSSPSGTGLF.

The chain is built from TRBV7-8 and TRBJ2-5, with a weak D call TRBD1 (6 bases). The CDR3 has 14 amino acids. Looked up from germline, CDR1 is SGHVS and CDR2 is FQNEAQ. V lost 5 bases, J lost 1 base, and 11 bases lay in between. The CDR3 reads CASSPTGLQETQYF. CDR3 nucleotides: TGTGCCAGCAGCCCAACAGGGCTCCAAGAGACCCAGTACTTC.

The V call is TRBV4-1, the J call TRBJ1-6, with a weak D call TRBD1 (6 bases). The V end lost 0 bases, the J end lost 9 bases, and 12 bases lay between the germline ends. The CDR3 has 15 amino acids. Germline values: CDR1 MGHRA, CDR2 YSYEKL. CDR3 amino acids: CASSQDRAGVSPLHF. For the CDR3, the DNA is TGCGCCAGCAGCCAAGATAGGGCAGGGGTTTCACCCCTCCACTTT.

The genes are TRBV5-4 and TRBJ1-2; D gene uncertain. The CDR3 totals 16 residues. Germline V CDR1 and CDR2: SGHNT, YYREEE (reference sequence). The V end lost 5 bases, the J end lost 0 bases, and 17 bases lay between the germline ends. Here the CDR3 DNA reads TGTGCCAGCAGTGGAGGAGGTTTGAGTCCTAACTATGGCTACACCTTC. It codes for CASSGGGLSPNYGYTF.

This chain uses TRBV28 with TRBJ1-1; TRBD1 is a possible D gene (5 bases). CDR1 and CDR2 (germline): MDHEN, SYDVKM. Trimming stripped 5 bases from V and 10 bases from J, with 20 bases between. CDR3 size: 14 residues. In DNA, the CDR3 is TGTGCCAGCAGTACTCCGGGGGTAACAGGCGTAGCTTTCTTT. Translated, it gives CASSTPGVTGVAFF.

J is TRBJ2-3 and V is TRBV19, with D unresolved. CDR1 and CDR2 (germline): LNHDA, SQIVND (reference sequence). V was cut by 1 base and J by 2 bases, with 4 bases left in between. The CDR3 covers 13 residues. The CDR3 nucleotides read TGTGCCAGTAGTATAGCCAACACAGATACGCAGTATTTT. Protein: CASSIANTDTQYF.

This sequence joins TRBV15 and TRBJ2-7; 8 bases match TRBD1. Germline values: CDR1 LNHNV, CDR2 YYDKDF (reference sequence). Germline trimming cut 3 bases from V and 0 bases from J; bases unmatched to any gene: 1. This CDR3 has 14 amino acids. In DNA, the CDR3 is TGTGCCACCAGCAGGACAGGGGACTCCTACGAGCAGTACTTC. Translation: CATSRTGDSYEQYF.

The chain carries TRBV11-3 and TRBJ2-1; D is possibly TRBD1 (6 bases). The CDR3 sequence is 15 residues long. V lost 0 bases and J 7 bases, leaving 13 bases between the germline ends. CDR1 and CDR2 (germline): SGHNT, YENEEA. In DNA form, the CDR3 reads TGTGCCAGCAGCTTAGATCGCACAGGGCAAAATGAGCAGTTCTTC. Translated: CASSLDRTGQNEQFF.

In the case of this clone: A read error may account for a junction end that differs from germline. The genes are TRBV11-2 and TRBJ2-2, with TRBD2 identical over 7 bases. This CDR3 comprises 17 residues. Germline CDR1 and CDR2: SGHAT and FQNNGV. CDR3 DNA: TGTACCAGCAGCTTAGGGGCTCGGGGGGCGAACACCGGGGAGCTGTTTTTT. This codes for CTSSLGARGANTGELFF.

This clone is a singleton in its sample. The DNA for the CDR3 is TGCGCCAGCAGCTTGGCTCTAGCGGGAGCCTACAATGAGCAGTTCTTC. Its protein product is CASSLALAGAYNEQFF. V usage is TRBV5-1 and J usage is TRBJ2-1, with 10 positions matching TRBD2. Germline V gene data show CDR1 as SGHRS and CDR2 as YFSETQ. This CDR3 spans 16 amino acids. Trimming removed 0 bases from V and 2 bases from J; junction bases left unmatched: 2.

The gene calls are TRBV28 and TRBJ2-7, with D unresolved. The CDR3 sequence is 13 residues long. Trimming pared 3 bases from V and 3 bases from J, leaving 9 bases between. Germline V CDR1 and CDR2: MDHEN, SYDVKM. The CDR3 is CASSFFPGYEQYF. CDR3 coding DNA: TGTGCCAGCAGTTTTTTCCCCGGCTACGAGCAGTACTTC.

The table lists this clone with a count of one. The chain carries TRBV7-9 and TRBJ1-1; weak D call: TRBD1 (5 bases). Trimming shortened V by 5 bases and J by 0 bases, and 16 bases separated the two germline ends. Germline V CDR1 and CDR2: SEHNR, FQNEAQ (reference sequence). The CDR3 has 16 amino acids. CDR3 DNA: TGTGCCAGCAGCCCCGACAGCTACGGGCTGAACACTGAAGCTTTCTTT. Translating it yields CASSPDSYGLNTEAFF.

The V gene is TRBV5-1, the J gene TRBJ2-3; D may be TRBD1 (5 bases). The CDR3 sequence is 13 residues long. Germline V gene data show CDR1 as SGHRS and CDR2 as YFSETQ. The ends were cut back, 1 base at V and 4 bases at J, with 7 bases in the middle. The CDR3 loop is CASSLWGPDTQYF. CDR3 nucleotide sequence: TGCGCCAGCAGCTTGTGGGGCCCAGATACGCAGTATTTT.

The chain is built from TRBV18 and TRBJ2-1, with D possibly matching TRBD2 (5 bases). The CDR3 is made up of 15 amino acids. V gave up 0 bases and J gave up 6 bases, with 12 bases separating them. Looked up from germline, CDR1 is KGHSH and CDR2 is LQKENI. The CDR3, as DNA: TGTGCCAGCTCACCACCGGGGAGTTTTTCCAATGAGCAGTTCTTC. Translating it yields CASSPPGSFSNEQFF.

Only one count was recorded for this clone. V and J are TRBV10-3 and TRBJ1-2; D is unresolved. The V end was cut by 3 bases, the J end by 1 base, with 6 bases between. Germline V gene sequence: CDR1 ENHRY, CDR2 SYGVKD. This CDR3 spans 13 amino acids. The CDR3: CAISDSFNYGYTF. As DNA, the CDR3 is TGTGCCATCAGTGATTCCTTTAACTATGGCTACACCTTC.